A selection of T cell receptor beta chains follows, all from one sample in a study of cytomegalovirus exposure and HLA in healthy donors. Profiling relied on immunoSEQ multiplex PCR, and the TCRdb table lists in-frame clones only, not all of them. The sample has roughly 150,000 clones; more than 70% are singletons. Sequencing used PBMCs. The origin of the receptors is a man aged 25 to 40 in good health and CMV-seropositive. The CDR3 runs from the conserved cysteine through the conserved F or W. Fields, in order: D gene, J gene, clone size, V gene, CDR3 protein, CDR3 DNA. The D gene is left open where the match is weak. The size field is filled for only some rows; it gives once, few, many or a size class.

>.|TRBJ1-4|.|TRBV6-7
CASSYGQGTEKLFF
TGTGCCAGCAGTTACGGCCAGGGGACCGAAAAACTGTTTTTT
>.|TRBJ2-3|few|TRBV10-3
CAISGGENVDTQYF
TGTGCCATCAGTGGGGGCGAAAACGTCGATACGCAGTATTTT
>TRBD2|TRBJ2-3|.|TRBV5-1
CASSPLAGAGTDTQYF
TGCGCCAGCAGCCCACTAGCGGGGGCGGGCACAGATACGCAGTATTTT
>.|TRBJ2-2|.|TRBV5-1
CASSLAQGPNTGELFF
TGCGCCAGCAGCTTGGCACAGGGACCCAACACCGGGGAGCTGTTTTTT
>TRBD1|TRBJ2-7|.|TRBV5-1
CASRGTGDVEQYF
TGCGCCAGCCGCGGGACAGGGGATGTCGAGCAGTACTTC
>TRBD1|TRBJ1-1|.|TRBV5-6
CASSGDRIRLGAFF
TGTGCCAGCAGCGGGGACAGAATACGTCTGGGAGCTTTCTTT
>TRBD2|TRBJ2-5|.|TRBV11-2
CASSFLGGRAAETQYF
TGTGCCAGCAGCTTTCTTGGGGGGAGGGCCGCCGAGACCCAGTACTTC
>.|TRBJ1-5|.|TRBV28
CASNFPGLSGDQPQHF
TGTGCCAGCAACTTTCCGGGACTGTCTGGGGATCAGCCCCAGCATTTT
>.|TRBJ2-7|.|TRBV7-9
CASSSNYEQYF
TGTGCCAGCAGCTCCAACTACGAGCAGTACTTC
>.|TRBJ2-6|.|TRBV27
CASSPDRSSSGANVLTF
TGTGCCAGCAGCCCGGACAGATCTTCCTCTGGGGCCAACGTCCTGACTTTC
>TRBD2|TRBJ2-5|.|TRBV27
CASSLLAGVETQYF
TGTGCCAGCAGTTTATTGGCGGGAGTGGAGACCCAGTACTTC
>.|TRBJ1-1|.|TRBV4-3
CASSQERGIVNTEAFF
TGCGCCAGCAGCCAAGAACGCGGTATCGTGAACACTGAAGCTTTCTTT
>.|TRBJ2-7|once|TRBV6-6
CASLMILTGSYEQYF
TGTGCCAGTCTAATGATTTTGACTGGGTCCTACGAGCAGTACTTC